These 2 T cell receptor beta chains were all obtained from the same sample, sequenced in a study of blood T cell repertoires in COVID-19. TCRdb's copy holds only in-frame clones and misses some; the assay was immunoSEQ multiplex PCR. Among 130,000 or so clones listed, approximately 87% were seen once. Material: peripheral blood. The receptors were gathered from a man aged 65-85 years with active COVID-19.

CDR3: CASSQVRVPATEAFF. In DNA form, the CDR3 reads TGCGCCAGCAGCCAAGTACGGGTCCCTGCCACTGAAGCTTTCTTT. The chain has TRBV4-3 and TRBJ1-1, with D uncertain. This CDR3 spans 15 amino acids. Trimming cost V 1 base and J 4 bases, with 13 bases left between them. Per the germline V gene, CDR1 is LGHNA and CDR2 is YSLEER.

The chain employs TRBV27 and TRBJ2-6, with 10 bases aligning to TRBD1. Per germline, CDR1 MNHEY and CDR2 SMNVEV (reference sequence). The CDR3 consists of 16 residues. Trimming removed 5 bases from V and 3 bases from J; junction bases left unmatched: 4. CDR3 DNA: TGTGCCAGCAGTAAGACAGGGGGCGGTGGGGCCAACGTCCTGACTTTC. Translating gives CASSKTGGGGANVLTF.